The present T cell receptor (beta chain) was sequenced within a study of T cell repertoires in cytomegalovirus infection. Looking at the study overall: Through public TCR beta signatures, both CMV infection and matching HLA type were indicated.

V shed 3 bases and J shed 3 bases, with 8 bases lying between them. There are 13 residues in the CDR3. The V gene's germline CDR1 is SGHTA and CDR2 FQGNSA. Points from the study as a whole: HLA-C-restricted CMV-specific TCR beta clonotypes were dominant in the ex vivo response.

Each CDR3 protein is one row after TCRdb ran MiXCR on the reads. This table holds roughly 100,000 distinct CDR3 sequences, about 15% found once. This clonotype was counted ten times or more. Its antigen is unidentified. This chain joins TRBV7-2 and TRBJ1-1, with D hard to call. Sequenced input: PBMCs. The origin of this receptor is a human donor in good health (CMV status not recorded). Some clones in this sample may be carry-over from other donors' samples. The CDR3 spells CASSLDLDTEAFF. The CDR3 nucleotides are TGTGCCAGCAGCTTGGATCTGGACACTGAAGCTTTCTTT.